These 6 T cell receptor beta chains originate from one sample sequenced in a study of cytomegalovirus exposure and HLA in healthy donors. 13 Jbeta primers and 60 Vbeta primers were used for the PCR. Assay used: immunoSEQ multiplex PCR; TCRdb lists only in-frame clones, some missing. Of about 180,000 clones listed, more than 60% are singletons. The sequencing sample was made of PBMCs. All receptors come from a woman aged 55-70 years in good health and CMV-seropositive.

This chain joins TRBV11-2 and TRBJ2-2, with 10 bases aligning to TRBD2. V dropped 3 bases and J dropped 9; count of bases not matched to a gene: 7. The CDR3 contains 15 residues. Germline loops: CDR1 SGHAT, CDR2 FQNNGV. CDR3 residues: CASSFSGGPSWELFF. CDR3 DNA: TGTGCCAGCAGCTTTAGCGGGGGGCCTTCCTGGGAGCTGTTTTTT. The whole variable domain, remainder taken from reference TRBV11-2 and TRBJ2-2, is EAGVAQSPRYKIIEKRQSVAFWCNPISGHATLYWYQQILGQGPKLLIQFQNNGVVDDSQLPKDRFSAERLKGVDSTLKIQPAKLEDSAVYLCASSFSGGPSWELFFGEGSRLTVL.

As regards this clone: Its ends do not fully match the called genes, so a read error is possible. The CDR3 here is CASNEASRQGNSPLHF. Here the CDR3 DNA reads TGTGCCAGCAATGAAGCTAGTCGACAGGGAAATTCACCCCTCCACTTT. The chain links TRBV6-1 to TRBJ1-6, with 7 bases identical to TRBD1. CDR1 and CDR2 from the germline V gene are MNHNS and SASEGT. This CDR3 contains 16 residues.

The chain joins TRBV4-2 to TRBJ1-1; no reliable D call. The V end lost 0 bases, the J end lost 4 bases, and 15 bases lay between the germline ends. The CDR3 length is 16 residues. Germline values: CDR1 LGHNA, CDR2 YNFKEQ. The CDR3 sequence: CASSQEGWKAGTEAFF. The DNA of the CDR3 is TGTGCCAGCAGCCAAGAGGGGTGGAAGGCGGGCACTGAAGCTTTCTTT.

The chain links TRBV27 to TRBJ1-2; possible D gene TRBD1, 6 bases. V dropped 0 bases and J dropped 7 bases, with 12 bases sitting between them. The CDR3 has 14 amino acids. The germline V gene has CDR1 MNHEY and CDR2 SMNVEV (reference sequence). The CDR3 loop reads CASSLSGGRFGYTF. CDR3 DNA sequence: TGTGCCAGCAGTTTATCCGGGGGGCGCTTTGGCTACACCTTC.

This sequence joins TRBV7-9 and TRBJ2-7; D is perhaps TRBD1 (6 bases). CDR3 length: 14 residues. The ends were cut back, 7 bases at V and 4 bases at J, with 17 bases in the middle. The germline V gene has CDR1 SEHNR and CDR2 FQNEAQ (reference sequence). The CDR3 protein is CASTTSGTMYEQYF. CDR3 coding DNA: TGTGCCAGCACCACCTCCGGGACAATGTACGAGCAGTACTTC.

In DNA form, the CDR3 reads TGTGCCAGCAGCTTTACTAGCGGGAACTACGAGCAGTACTTC. It is translated as CASSFTSGNYEQYF. J is TRBJ2-7 and V is TRBV7-3, with 10 bases fitting TRBD2. The CDR3 consists of 14 residues. V was clipped by 3 bases and J by 3 bases; unmatched bases: 2. Germline V gene sequence: CDR1 SGHTA, CDR2 FQGTGA.